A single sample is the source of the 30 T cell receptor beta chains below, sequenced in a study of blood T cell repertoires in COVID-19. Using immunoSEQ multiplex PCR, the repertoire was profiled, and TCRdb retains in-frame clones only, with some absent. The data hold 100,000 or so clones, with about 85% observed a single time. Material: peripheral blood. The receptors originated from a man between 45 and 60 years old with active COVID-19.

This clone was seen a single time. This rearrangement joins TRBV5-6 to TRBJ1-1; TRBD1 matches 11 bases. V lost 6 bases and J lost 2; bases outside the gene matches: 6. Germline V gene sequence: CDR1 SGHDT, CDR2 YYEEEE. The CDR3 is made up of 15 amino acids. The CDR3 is CASTWDRGINTEAFF. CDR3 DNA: TGTGCCAGCACCTGGGACAGGGGGATTAACACTGAAGCTTTCTTT. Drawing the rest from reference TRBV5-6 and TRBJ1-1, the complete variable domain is DAGVTQSPTHLIKTRGQQVTLRCSPKSGHDTVSWYQQALGQGPQFIFQYYEEEERQRGNFPDRFSGHQFPNYSSELNVNALLLGDSALYLCASTWDRGINTEAFFGQGTRLTVV.

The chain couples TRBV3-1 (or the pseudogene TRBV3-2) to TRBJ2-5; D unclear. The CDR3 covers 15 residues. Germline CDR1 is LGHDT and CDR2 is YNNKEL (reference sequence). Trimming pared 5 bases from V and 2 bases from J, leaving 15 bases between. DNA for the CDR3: TGTGCCAGCAGCTACTGGAACGGCGGACAAGAGACCCAGTACTTC. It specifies CASSYWNGGQETQYF.

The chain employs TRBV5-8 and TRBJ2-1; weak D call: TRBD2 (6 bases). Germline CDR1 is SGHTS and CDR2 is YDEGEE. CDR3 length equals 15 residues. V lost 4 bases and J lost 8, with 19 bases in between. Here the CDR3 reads CASSGLRGEVDEQFF. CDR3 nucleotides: TGTGCCAGCAGCGGGTTGCGGGGTGAGGTCGATGAGCAGTTCTTC.

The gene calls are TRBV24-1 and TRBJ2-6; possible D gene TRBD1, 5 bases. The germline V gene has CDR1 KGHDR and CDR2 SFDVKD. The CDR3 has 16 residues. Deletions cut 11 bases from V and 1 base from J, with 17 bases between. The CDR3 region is CANRRYSPSGANVLTF. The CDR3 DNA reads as TGTGCCAACAGGAGATACAGTCCGTCTGGGGCCAACGTCCTGACTTTC.

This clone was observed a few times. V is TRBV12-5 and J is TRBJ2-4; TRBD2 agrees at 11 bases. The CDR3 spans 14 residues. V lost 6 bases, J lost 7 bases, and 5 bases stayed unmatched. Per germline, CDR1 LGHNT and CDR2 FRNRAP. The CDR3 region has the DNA TGTGCTAGTGGCCTGACTAGCGGGGCGAACATTCAGTACTTC. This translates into CASGLTSGANIQYF.

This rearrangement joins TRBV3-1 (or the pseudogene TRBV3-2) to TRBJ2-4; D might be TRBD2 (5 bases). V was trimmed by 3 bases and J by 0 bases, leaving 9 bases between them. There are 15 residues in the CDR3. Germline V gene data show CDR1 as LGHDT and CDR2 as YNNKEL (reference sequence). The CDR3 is CASSHRDGAKNIQYF. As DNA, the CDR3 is TGTGCCAGCAGCCACCGGGATGGAGCCAAAAACATTCAGTACTTC.

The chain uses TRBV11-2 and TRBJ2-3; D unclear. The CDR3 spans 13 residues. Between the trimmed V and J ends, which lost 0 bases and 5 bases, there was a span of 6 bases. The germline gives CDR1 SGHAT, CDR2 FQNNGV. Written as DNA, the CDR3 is TGTGCCAGCAGCTTAGATCTCGTAGATACGCAGTATTTT. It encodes CASSLDLVDTQYF.

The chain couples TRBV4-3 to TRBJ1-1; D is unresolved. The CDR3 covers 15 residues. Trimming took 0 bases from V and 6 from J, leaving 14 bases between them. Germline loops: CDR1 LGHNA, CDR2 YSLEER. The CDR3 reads CASSQEVASPAEAFF. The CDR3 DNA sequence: TGCGCCAGCAGCCAAGAGGTAGCCAGCCCGGCTGAAGCTTTCTTT.

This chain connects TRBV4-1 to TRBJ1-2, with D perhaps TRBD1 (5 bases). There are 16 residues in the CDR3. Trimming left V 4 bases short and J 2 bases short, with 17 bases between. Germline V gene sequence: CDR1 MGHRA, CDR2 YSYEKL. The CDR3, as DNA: TGCGCCAGCAGCCCAGTCCTGGCGGGGCCGAACTATGGCTACACCTTC. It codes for CASSPVLAGPNYGYTF.

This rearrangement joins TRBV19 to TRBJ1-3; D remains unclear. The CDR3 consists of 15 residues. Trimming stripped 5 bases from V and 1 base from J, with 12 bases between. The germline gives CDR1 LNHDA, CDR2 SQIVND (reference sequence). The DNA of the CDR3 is TGTGCCAGTAGTCCTGGGCTGGTTTCTGGAAACACCATATATTTT. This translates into CASSPGLVSGNTIYF.

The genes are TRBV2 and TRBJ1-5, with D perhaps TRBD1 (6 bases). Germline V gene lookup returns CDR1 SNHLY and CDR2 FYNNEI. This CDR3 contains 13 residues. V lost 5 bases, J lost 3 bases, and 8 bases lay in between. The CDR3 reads CASSRDINQPQHF. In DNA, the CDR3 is TGTGCCAGCAGTCGGGACATCAATCAGCCCCAGCATTTT.

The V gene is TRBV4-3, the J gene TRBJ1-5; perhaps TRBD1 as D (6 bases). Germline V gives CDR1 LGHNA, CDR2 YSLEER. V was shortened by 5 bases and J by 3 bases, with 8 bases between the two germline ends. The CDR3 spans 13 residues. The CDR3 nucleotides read TGCGCCAGCAGCGCAGGGGCCAATCAGCCCCAGCATTTT. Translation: CASSAGANQPQHF.

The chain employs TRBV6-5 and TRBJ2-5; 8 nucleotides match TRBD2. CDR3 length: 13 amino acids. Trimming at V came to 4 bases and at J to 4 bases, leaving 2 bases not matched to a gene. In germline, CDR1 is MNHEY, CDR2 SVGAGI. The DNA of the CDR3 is TGTGCCAGCAGTTCGGCGGGGGGAGAGACCCAGTACTTC. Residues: CASSSAGGETQYF.

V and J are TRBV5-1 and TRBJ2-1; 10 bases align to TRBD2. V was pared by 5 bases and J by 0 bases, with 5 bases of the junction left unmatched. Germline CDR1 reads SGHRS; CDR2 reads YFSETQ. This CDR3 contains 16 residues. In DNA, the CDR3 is TGCGCCAGCAGATCCACTAGCGGGGCCTCCTACAATGAGCAGTTCTTC. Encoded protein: CASRSTSGASYNEQFF.

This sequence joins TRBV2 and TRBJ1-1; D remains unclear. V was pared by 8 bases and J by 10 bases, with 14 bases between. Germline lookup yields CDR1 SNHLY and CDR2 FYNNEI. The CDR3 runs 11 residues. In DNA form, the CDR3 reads TGTGCCAGCGAGATGAGGGCCGGAGCTTTCTTT. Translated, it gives CASEMRAGAFF.

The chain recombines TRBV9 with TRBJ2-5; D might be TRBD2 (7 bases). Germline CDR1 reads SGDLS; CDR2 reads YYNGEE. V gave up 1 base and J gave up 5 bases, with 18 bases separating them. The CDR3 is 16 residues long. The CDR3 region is CASSVSSRGAWETQYF. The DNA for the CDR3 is TGTGCCAGCAGCGTATCTTCTCGGGGGGCGTGGGAGACCCAGTACTTC.

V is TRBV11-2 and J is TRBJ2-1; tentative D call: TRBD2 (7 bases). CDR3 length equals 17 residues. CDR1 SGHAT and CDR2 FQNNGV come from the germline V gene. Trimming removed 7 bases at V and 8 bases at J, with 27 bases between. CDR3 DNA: TGTGCCAGCACCGAAGGGGTTGGGGGGGGCCATCGCGATGAGCAGTTCTTC. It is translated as CASTEGVGGGHRDEQFF.

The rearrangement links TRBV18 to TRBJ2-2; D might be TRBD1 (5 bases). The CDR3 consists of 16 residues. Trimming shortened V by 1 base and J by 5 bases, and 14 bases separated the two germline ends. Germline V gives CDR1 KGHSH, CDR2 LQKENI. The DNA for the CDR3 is TGTGCCAGCTCACCACGGTCAAGCCCAGGGACCGGGGAGCTGTTTTTT. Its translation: CASSPRSSPGTGELFF.

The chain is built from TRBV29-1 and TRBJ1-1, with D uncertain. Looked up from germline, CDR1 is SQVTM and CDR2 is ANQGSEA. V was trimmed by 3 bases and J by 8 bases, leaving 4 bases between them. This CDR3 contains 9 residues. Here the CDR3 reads CSVDQEAFF. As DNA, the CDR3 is TGCAGCGTTGACCAGGAAGCTTTCTTT.

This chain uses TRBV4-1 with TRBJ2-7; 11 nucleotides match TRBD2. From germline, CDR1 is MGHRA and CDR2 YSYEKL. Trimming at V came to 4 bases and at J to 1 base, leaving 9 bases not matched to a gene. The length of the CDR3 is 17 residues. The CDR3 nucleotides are TGCGCCAGCAGCCGTAATCCTAGCGGGGGGAGTTCCTACGAGCAGTACTTC. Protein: CASSRNPSGGSSYEQYF.

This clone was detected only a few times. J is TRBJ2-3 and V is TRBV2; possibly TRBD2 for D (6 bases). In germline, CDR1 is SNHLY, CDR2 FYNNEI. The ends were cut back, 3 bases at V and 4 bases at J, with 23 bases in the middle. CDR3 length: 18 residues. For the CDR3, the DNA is TGTGCCAGCAGTGAGAAGGGGTGGAGGGCTGGGGTCCCAGATACGCAGTATTTT. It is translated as CASSEKGWRAGVPDTQYF.

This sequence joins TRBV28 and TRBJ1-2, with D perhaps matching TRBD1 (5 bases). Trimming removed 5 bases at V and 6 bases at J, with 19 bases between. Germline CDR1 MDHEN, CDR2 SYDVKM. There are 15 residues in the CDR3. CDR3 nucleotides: TGTGCCAGCAGTCCTCCGGGGTGGGGGGTCGATGGCTACACCTTC. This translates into CASSPPGWGVDGYTF.

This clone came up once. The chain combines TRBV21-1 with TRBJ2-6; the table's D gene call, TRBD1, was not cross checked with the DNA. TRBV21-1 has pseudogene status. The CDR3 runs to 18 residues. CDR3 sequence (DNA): TGTGCCAGCAGCAGGGGGGACAGGGGCCCTAAGGGGGCCAACGTCCTGACTTTC. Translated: CASSRGDRGPKGANVLTF.

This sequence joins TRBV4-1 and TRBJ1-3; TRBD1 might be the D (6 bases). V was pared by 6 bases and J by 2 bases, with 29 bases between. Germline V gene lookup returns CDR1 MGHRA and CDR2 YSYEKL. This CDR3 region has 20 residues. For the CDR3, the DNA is TGCGCCAGCAGAAACGCAGGGACACTCAAAAAAGGGGCCCCTGGAAACACCATATATTTT. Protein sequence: CASRNAGTLKKGAPGNTIYF.

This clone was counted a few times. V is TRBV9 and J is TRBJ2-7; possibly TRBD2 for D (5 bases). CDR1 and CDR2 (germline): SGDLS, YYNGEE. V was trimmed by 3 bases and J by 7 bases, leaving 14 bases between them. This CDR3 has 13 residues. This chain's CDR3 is CASSGGLSGEQYF. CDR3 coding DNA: TGTGCCAGCAGCGGCGGACTGTCTGGGGAGCAGTACTTC.

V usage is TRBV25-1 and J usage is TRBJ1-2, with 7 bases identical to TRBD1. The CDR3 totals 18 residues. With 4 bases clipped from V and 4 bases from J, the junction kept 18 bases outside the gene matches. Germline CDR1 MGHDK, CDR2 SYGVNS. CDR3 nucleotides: TGTGCCAGCAGTGCCCACACGGGGGACAGCCGACGTCTCTATGGCTACACCTTC. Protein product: CASSAHTGDSRRLYGYTF.

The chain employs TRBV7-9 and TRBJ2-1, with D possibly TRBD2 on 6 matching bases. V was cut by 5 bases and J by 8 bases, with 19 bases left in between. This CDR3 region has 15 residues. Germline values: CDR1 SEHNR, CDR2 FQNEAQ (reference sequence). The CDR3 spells CASSIPGLARDEQFF. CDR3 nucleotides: TGTGCCAGCAGCATCCCGGGGCTAGCGAGGGATGAGCAGTTCTTC.

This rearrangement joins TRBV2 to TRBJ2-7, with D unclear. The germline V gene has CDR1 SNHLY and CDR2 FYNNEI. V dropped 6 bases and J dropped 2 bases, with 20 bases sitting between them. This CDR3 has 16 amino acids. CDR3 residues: CASRNPRVVRTYEQYF. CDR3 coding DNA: TGTGCCAGCAGGAACCCAAGAGTAGTTAGAACCTACGAGCAGTACTTC.

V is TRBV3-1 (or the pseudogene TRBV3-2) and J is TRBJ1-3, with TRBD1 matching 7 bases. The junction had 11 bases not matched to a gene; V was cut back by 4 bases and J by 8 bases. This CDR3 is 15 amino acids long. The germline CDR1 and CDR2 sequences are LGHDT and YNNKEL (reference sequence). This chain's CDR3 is CASSLNRGWADTIYF. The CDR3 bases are TGTGCCAGCAGCCTTAACAGGGGATGGGCGGACACCATATATTTT.

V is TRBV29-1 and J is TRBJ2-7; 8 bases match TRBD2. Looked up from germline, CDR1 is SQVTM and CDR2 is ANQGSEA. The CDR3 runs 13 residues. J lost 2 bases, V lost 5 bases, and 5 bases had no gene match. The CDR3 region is CSVKRGRTYEQYF. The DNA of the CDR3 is TGCAGCGTTAAGCGGGGGCGAACCTACGAGCAGTACTTC.